One and the same sample provided the 7 T cell receptor beta chains below, sequenced in a study of vaccination and CD4 T cells after COVID-19. Treatment reported: roughly 10-day PBMC culture with coronavirus spike peptide pools or control peptides (ViraFEST assay). Their target antigens are unknown. Cultured CD4+ T cell DNA was sequenced using the Oncomine TCR Beta short-read assay. Each CDR3 protein gets one entry after TCRdb re-called the PCR reads with MiXCR. This sample has 14,000 to 15,000 distinct CDR3 sequences, with roughly half found just once. The specimen was cultured CD4+ T cells from blood, collected after SARS-CoV-2 vaccination. These receptors were taken from a human donor with COVID-19.

The V and J genes are TRBV7-9 and TRBJ1-4; TRBD1 agrees at 7 bases. The CDR3 totals 19 residues. Germline V gives CDR1 SEHNR, CDR2 FQNEAQ (reference sequence). The V gene end was trimmed by 3 bases and the J gene end by 0 bases; junction bases not matched to a gene: 13. CDR3 loop: CASSFPYGGQAPTNEKLFF. CDR3 DNA sequence: TGTGCCAGCAGCTTTCCATATGGCGGACAGGCCCCAACTAATGAAAAACTGTTTTTT.

The chain is built from TRBV5-1 and TRBJ2-1; D is perhaps TRBD2 (7 bases). Germline V gene data show CDR1 as SGHRS and CDR2 as YFSETQ. The CDR3 is 14 amino acids. V lost 3 bases and J lost 6, with 13 bases in between. The CDR3 loop is CASSSGGNTNEQFF. CDR3 in DNA: TGCGCCAGCAGCTCGGGGGGCAACACCAATGAGCAGTTCTTC.

This clonotype was observed a few times. CDR3 coding DNA: TGTGCCAGCAGCTTAATGGGGGTGTCTGCTACTAGCACAGATACGCAGTATTTT. It encodes CASSLMGVSATSTDTQYF. This chain links TRBV7-3 with TRBJ2-3, with D possibly being TRBD1 or TRBD2 (5 bases each). V lost 1 base, J lost 0 bases, and 17 bases lay in between. CDR3 length: 18 amino acids. CDR1 SGHTA and CDR2 FQGTGA come from the germline V gene. The entire variable domain, with the rest obtained from reference TRBV7-3 and TRBJ2-3, is as follows: GAGVSQTPSNKVTEKGKYVELRCDPISGHTALYWYRQSLGQGPEFLIYFQGTGAADDSGLPNDRFFAVRPEGSVSTLKIQRTERGDSAVYLCASSLMGVSATSTDTQYFGPGTRLTVL.

This clonotype was seen a handful of times. This rearrangement joins TRBV23-1 to TRBJ2-5; D not resolved. TRBV23-1 is marked as an open reading frame, function uncertain. The CDR3 consists of 15 residues. V was pared by 2 bases and J by 5 bases, with 15 bases between. The CDR3 loop is CASSQTADLRETQYF. CDR3 DNA sequence: TGCGCCAGCAGTCAAACGGCAGACCTTCGGGAGACCCAGTACTTC.

V gene TRBV11-1 combines with J gene TRBJ2-3, with 12 bases matching TRBD2. Losses at the gene ends were 4 bases for V and 0 bases for J; bases not matched to a gene: 5. Per the germline V gene, CDR1 is SGHAT and CDR2 is FQDESV (reference sequence). The CDR3 totals 17 residues. The CDR3 here is CASSSTSGGLSTDTQYF. The CDR3 DNA follows: TGTGCCAGCAGCTCTACTAGCGGGGGGCTCAGCACAGATACGCAGTATTTT. Using reference TRBV11-1 and TRBJ2-3 for the parts outside the CDR3, the full variable domain is EAEVAQSPRYKITEKSQAVAFWCDPISGHATLYWYRQILGQGPELLVQFQDESVVDDSQLPKDRFSAERLKGVDSTLKIQPAELGDSAMYLCASSSTSGGLSTDTQYFGPGTRLTVL.

The chain couples TRBV29-1 to TRBJ2-7, with 8 nucleotides matching TRBD1. The CDR3 has 14 residues. J was trimmed by 0 bases and V by 4 bases; bases with no gene match: 5. Per the germline V gene, CDR1 is SQVTM and CDR2 is ANQGSEA. CDR3 nucleotide sequence: TGCAGCGTTGCCAGGGGGCCTAGCTCCTACGAGCAGTACTTC. Its protein product is CSVARGPSSYEQYF.

The V gene is TRBV20-1, the J gene TRBJ2-1; 8 bases are shared with TRBD2. Germline lookup yields CDR1 DFQATT and CDR2 SNEGSKA (reference sequence). With 8 bases clipped from V and 2 bases from J, the junction kept 5 bases outside the gene matches. The CDR3 has 13 residues. The CDR3 coding sequence is TGCAGTCCAAGGCGGGGGGCCTACAATGAGCAGTTCTTC. Its protein is CSPRRGAYNEQFF.